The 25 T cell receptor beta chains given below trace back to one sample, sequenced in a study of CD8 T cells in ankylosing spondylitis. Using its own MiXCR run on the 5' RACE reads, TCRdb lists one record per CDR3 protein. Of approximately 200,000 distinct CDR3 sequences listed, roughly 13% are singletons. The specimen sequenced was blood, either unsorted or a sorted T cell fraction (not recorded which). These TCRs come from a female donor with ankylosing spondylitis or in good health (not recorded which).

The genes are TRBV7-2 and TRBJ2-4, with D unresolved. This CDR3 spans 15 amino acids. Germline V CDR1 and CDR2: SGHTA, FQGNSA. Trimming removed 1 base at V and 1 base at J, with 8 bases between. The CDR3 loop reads CASSLGIGAKNIQYF. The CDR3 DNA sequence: TGTGCCAGCAGCTTAGGAATTGGGGCCAAAAACATTCAGTACTTC.

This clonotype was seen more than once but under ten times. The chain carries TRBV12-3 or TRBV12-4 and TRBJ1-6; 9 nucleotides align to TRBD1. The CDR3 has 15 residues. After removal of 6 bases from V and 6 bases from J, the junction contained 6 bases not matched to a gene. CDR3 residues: CASRSSTGGNSPLHF. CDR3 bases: TGTGCCAGCAGGTCATCGACAGGGGGTAATTCACCCCTCCACTTT.

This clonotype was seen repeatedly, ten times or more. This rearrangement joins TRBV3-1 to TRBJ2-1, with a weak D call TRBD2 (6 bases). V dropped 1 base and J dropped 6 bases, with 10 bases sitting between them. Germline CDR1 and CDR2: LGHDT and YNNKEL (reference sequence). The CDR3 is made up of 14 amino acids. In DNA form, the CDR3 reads TGTGCCAGCAGCCAAGTGGAGGGGTCCAATGAGCAGTTCTTC. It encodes CASSQVEGSNEQFF.

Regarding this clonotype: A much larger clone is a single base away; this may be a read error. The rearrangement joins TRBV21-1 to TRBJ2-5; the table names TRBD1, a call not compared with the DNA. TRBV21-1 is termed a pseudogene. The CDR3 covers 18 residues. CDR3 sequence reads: CTSTWARVDPGFGETQYF. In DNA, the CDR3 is TGTACCAGCACCTGGGCCAGGGTGGACCCGGGGTTCGGAGAGACCCAGTACTTC.

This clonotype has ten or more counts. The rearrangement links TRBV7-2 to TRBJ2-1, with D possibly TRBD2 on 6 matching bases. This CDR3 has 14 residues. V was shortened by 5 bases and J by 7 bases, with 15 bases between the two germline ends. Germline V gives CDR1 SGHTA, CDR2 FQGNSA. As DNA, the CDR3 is TGTGCCAGCAGCGTGACTAGGGGTTCGAATGAGCAGTTCTTC. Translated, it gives CASSVTRGSNEQFF.

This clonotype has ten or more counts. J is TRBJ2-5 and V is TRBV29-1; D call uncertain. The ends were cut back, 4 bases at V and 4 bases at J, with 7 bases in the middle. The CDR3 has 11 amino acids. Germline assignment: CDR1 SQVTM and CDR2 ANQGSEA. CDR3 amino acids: CSVAGLETQYF. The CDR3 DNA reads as TGCAGCGTTGCTGGGTTAGAGACCCAGTACTTC.

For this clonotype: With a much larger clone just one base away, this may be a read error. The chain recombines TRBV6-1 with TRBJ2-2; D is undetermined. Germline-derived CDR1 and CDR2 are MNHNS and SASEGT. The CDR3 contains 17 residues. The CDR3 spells CVSRIRAAELNTGELFF. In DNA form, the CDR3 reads TGTGTCAGCAGAATCCGTGCGGCGGAACTGAACACCGGGGAGCTGTTTTTT.

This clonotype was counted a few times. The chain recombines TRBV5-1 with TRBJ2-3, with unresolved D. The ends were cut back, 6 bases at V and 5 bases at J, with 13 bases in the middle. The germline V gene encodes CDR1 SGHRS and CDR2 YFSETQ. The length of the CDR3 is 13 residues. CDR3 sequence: CASTSLSEDTQYF. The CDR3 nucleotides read TGCGCCAGCACCTCCCTGAGTGAAGATACGCAGTATTTT.

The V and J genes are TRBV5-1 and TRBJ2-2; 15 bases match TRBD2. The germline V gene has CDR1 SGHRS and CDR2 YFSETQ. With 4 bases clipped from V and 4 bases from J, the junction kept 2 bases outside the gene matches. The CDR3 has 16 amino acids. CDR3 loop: CASSMGLAGGTGELFF. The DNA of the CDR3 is TGCGCCAGCAGCATGGGACTAGCGGGAGGCACCGGGGAGCTGTTTTTT. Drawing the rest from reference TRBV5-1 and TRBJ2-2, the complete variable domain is KAGVTQTPRYLIKTRGQQVTLSCSPISGHRSVSWYQQTPGQGLQFLFEYFSETQRNKGNFPGRFSGRQFSNSRSEMNVSTLELGDSALYLCASSMGLAGGTGELFFGEGSRLTVL.

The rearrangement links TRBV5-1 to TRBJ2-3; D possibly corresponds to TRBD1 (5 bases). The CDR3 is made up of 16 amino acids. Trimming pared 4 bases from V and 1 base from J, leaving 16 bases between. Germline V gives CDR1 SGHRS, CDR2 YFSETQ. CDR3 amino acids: CASSGASNGGTDTQYF. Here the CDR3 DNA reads TGCGCCAGCAGCGGGGCTTCAAACGGAGGCACAGATACGCAGTATTTT.

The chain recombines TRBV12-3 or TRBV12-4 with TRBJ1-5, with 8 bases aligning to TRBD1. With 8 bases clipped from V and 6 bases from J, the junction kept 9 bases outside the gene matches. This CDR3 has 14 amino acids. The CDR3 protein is CASGNQGAPQPQHF. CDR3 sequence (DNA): TGTGCCAGCGGTAACCAGGGGGCCCCTCAGCCCCAGCATTTT.

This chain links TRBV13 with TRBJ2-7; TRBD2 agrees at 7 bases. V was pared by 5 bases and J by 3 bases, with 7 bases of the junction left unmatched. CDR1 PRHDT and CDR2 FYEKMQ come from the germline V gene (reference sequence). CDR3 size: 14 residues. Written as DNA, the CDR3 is TGTGCCAGCAGCGCCACGGGAGGTTTCTACGAGCAGTACTTC. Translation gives CASSATGGFYEQYF.

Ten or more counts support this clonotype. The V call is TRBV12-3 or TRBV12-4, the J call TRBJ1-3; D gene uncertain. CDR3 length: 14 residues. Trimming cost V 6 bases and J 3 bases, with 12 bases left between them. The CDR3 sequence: CASSPRAGGNTIYF. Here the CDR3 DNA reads TGTGCCAGCAGCCCAAGGGCCGGTGGAAACACCATATATTTT.

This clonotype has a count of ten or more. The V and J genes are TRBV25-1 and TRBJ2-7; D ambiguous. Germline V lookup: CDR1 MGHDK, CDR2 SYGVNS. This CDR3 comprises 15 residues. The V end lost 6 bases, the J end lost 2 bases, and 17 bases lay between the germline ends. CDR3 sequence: CASRPGPITAYEQYF. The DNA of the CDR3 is TGTGCCAGCAGACCCGGCCCAATCACAGCCTACGAGCAGTACTTC.

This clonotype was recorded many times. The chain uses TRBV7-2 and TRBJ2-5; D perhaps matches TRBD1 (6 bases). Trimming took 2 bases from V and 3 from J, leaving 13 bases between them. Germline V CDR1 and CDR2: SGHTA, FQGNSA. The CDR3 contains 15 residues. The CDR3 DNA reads TGTGCCAGCAGCTTACACAGGGCTGGAGAAGAGACCCAGTACTTC. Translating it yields CASSLHRAGEETQYF.

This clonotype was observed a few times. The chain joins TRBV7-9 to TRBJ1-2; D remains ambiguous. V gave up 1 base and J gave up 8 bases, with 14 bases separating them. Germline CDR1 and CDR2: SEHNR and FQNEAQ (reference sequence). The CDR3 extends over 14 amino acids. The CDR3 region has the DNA TGTGCCAGCAGCTTAGAAACATCCCGGAGAGGCTACACCTTC. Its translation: CASSLETSRRGYTF.

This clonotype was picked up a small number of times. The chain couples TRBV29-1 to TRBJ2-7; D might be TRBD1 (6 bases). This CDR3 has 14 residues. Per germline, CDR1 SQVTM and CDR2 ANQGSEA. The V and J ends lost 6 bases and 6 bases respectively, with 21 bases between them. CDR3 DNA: TGCAGCGTAGCTAGGACGGTGCAGGGGAGCGAGCAGTACTTC. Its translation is CSVARTVQGSEQYF.

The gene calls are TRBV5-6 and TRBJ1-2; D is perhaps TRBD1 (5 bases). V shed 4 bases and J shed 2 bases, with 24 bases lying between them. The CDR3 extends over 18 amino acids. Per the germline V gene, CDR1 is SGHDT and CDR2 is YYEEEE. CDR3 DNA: TGTGCCAGCAGCCTTGGCTTTGAGGCAGGGCCCCGGAACTATGGCTACACCTTC. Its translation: CASSLGFEAGPRNYGYTF.

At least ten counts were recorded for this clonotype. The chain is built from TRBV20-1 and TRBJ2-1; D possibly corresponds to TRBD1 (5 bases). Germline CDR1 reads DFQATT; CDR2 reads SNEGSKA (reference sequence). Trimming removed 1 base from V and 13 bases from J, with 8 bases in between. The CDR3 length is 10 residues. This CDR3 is CSARGGQQFF. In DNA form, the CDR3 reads TGCAGTGCTAGAGGCGGACAACAGTTCTTC.

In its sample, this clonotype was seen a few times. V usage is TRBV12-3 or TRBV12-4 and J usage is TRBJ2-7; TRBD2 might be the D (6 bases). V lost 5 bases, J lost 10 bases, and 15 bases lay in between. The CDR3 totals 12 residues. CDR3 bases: TGTGCCAGCAGTCGAATCCGCGGGGTCCAGTACTTC. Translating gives CASSRIRGVQYF.

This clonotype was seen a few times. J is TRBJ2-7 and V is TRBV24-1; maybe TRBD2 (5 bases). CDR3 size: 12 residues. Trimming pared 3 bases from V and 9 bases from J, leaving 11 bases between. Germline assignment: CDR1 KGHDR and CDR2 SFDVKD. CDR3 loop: CATSDIGLRQYF. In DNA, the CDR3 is TGTGCCACCAGTGATATCGGACTTAGGCAGTACTTC.

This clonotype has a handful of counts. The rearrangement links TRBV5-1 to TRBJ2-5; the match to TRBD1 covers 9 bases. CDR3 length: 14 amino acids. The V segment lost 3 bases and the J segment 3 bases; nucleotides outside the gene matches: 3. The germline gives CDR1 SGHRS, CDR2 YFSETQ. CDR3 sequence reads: CASSSGTGKETQYF. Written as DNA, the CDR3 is TGCGCCAGCAGCTCCGGGACAGGGAAAGAGACCCAGTACTTC.

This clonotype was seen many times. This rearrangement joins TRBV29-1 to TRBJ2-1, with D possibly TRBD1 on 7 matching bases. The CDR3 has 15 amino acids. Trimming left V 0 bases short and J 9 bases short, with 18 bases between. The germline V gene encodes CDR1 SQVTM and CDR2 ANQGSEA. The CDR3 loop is CSVEDRGKTGFEQFF. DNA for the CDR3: TGCAGCGTTGAAGATCGGGGGAAGACAGGGTTTGAGCAGTTCTTC.

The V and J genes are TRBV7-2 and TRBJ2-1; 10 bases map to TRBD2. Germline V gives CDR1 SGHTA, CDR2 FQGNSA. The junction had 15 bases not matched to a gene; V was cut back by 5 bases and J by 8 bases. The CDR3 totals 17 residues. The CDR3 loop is CASSPRTSGTSRDEQFF. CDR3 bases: TGTGCCAGCAGCCCGCGGACTAGCGGTACTTCAAGGGATGAGCAGTTCTTC.

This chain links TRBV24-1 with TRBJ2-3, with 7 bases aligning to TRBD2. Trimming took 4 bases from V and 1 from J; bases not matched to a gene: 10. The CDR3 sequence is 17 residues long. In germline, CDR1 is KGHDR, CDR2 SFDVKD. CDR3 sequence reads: CATSEPLAGVGTDTQYF. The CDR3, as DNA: TGTGCCACCAGTGAACCCCTGGCGGGAGTAGGCACAGATACGCAGTATTTT.